Presented here are 14 T cell receptor beta chains from one specimen sequenced in a study of shared clonotypes between healthy human individuals (dated by TCRdb to the early 2020s). Libraries were prepared through the immunoSEQ multiplex PCR assay. The clones in this table, taken by TCRdb from immuneACCESS, are in-frame only. Not every clone is retained; where verified, under half of the shortfall comes from an unresolved V gene, and the cause of the rest is unknown. This sample lists about 490,000 clones; around 80% were detected once. The top ten clonotypes cover around 13% of the sample. The sample taken for sequencing was PBMCs. Receptors were obtained from a woman in her thirties or forties in good health. Some clones in this sample may be carry-over from other donors' samples.

This clone turned up a few times. The chain combines TRBV9 with TRBJ1-6; a weak D match, TRBD1 (6 bases). Germline V gene sequence: CDR1 SGDLS, CDR2 YYNGEE. The CDR3 runs to 15 residues. Deletions cut 1 base from V and 8 bases from J, with 13 bases between. CDR3 coding DNA: TGTGCCAGCAGCGTAAAAGGGGGTGATTATTCACCCCTCCACTTT. Amino acid sequence: CASSVKGGDYSPLHF.

The chain joins TRBV10-3 to TRBJ2-7; D may be TRBD2 (6 bases). Germline CDR1 is ENHRY and CDR2 is SYGVKD. This CDR3 region has 14 residues. Trimming shortened V by 7 bases and J by 2 bases, and 15 bases separated the two germline ends. CDR3 bases: TGTGCCATCAAGGATAGCGGACAAACCTACGAGCAGTACTTC. Protein: CAIKDSGQTYEQYF.

The chain carries TRBV10-3 and TRBJ2-2; D call uncertain. This CDR3 has 12 amino acids. V lost 4 bases and J 7 bases, leaving 7 bases between the germline ends. CDR1 ENHRY and CDR2 SYGVKD come from the germline V gene. CDR3 residues: CAISGKIGELFF. The CDR3 nucleotides read TGTGCCATCAGTGGAAAGATCGGGGAGCTGTTTTTT.

This rearrangement joins TRBV25-1 to TRBJ2-2; D is perhaps TRBD1 or TRBD2 (5 bases each). CDR1 and CDR2 (germline): MGHDK, SYGVNS. Trimming removed 9 bases at V and 6 bases at J, with 17 bases between. The CDR3 extends over 14 amino acids. DNA for the CDR3: TGTGCCAGTCAGACCGGGGTGGGGGCCGGGGAGCTGTTTTTT. Protein sequence: CASQTGVGAGELFF.

This clone has a count of ten or more. The chain combines TRBV5-6 with TRBJ2-1; D is uncertain. Germline-derived CDR1 and CDR2 are SGHDT and YYEEEE. V lost 4 bases to trimming and J lost 2 bases, with 10 bases between them. The CDR3 length is 14 residues. The CDR3 region is CASSPSGTYNEQFF. In DNA form, the CDR3 reads TGTGCCAGCAGCCCTTCCGGCACCTACAATGAGCAGTTCTTC. Drawing the rest from reference TRBV5-6 and TRBJ2-1, the complete variable domain is DAGVTQSPTHLIKTRGQQVTLRCSPKSGHDTVSWYQQALGQGPQFIFQYYEEEERQRGNFPDRFSGHQFPNYSSELNVNALLLGDSALYLCASSPSGTYNEQFFGPGTRLTVL.

This sequence joins TRBV28 and TRBJ1-2; D remains unclear. V was trimmed by 10 bases and J by 5 bases, leaving 11 bases between them. The germline V gene has CDR1 MDHEN and CDR2 SYDVKM. The CDR3 covers 11 residues. The CDR3 sequence is CATENPYGYTF. The CDR3 bases are TGTGCCACGGAGAACCCTTATGGCTACACCTTC.

This clone was seen just once. The genes are TRBV30 and TRBJ1-4, with a weak D call TRBD1 (6 bases). Germline CDR1 is GTSNPN and CDR2 is SVGIG (reference sequence). V shed 3 bases and J shed 4 bases, with 12 bases lying between them. The CDR3 has 14 residues. CDR3 nucleotide sequence: TGTGCCTGGAGGGGGACACCCAATAATGAAAAACTGTTTTTT. This sequence encodes CAWRGTPNNEKLFF.

V usage is TRBV7-9 and J usage is TRBJ1-4; TRBD1 might be the D (5 bases). Per germline, CDR1 SEHNR and CDR2 FQNEAQ (reference sequence). Trimming took 4 bases from V and 7 from J, leaving 22 bases between them. The CDR3 is 17 amino acids. As DNA, the CDR3 is TGTGCCAGCAGCTCCAACATTGATGCCGGGGCGGGTGAAAAACTGTTTTTT. This encodes CASSSNIDAGAGEKLFF. The variable domain in full, completed from reference TRBV7-9 and TRBJ1-4, reads DTGVSQNPRHKITKRGQNVTFRCDPISEHNRLYWYRQTLGQGPEFLTYFQNEAQLEKSRLLSDRFSAERPKGSFSTLEIQRTEQGDSAMYLCASSSNIDAGAGEKLFFGSGTQLSVL.

This clone was observed at least ten times. The rearrangement joins TRBV28 to TRBJ1-2, with D unclear. The CDR3 contains 14 residues. Germline CDR1 and CDR2: MDHEN and SYDVKM. Trimming took off 4 bases at V and 1 base at J, with 10 bases between the two ends. The CDR3 nucleotides read TGTGCCAGCAGTTCGTCACCGATTAACTATGGCTACACCTTC. Amino acids: CASSSSPINYGYTF.

This clone was detected only once. The chain links TRBV28 to TRBJ1-5, with 8 bases lining up with TRBD1. The CDR3 extends over 14 amino acids. Germline-derived CDR1 and CDR2 are MDHEN and SYDVKM. Trimming took 2 bases from V and 7 from J; bases not matched to a gene: 4. The CDR3 bases are TGTGCCAGCAGTTTAGGACAGGGAAGACAGCCCCAGCATTTT. Its protein is CASSLGQGRQPQHF.

The chain employs TRBV28 and TRBJ2-7; possible D gene TRBD2, 5 bases. The ends were cut back, 5 bases at V and 7 bases at J, with 15 bases in the middle. Germline V gene data show CDR1 as MDHEN and CDR2 as SYDVKM. The CDR3 is 13 residues long. The CDR3, as DNA: TGTGCCAGCAGTCTGCCCGGGGATAAGGAGCAGTACTTC. Translated: CASSLPGDKEQYF. Combining the CDR3 with reference TRBV28 and TRBJ2-7 gives the whole variable domain DVKVTQSSRYLVKRTGEKVFLECVQDMDHENMFWYRQDPGLGLRLIYFSYDVKMKEKGDIPEGYSVSREKKERFSLILESASTNQTSMYLCASSLPGDKEQYFGPGTRLTVT.

The V call is TRBV19, the J call TRBJ2-4; the match to TRBD2 covers 11 bases. J lost 3 bases, V lost 7 bases, and 14 bases had no gene match. The CDR3 contains 18 residues. Germline CDR1 LNHDA, CDR2 SQIVND (reference sequence). The CDR3 loop reads CASTGTSGILSVKNIQYF. CDR3 in DNA: TGTGCCAGTACCGGGACTAGCGGAATACTTTCGGTCAAAAACATTCAGTACTTC.

The chain is built from TRBV5-1 and TRBJ2-5, with D tentatively TRBD1 (5 bases). The CDR3 extends over 15 amino acids. Trimming took 0 bases from V and 1 from J, leaving 10 bases between them. Germline V CDR1 and CDR2: SGHRS, YFSETQ. CDR3 bases: TGCGCCAGCAGCTTGGGGCGACAGACCCAAGAGACCCAGTACTTC. Its protein product is CASSLGRQTQETQYF.

In DNA, the CDR3 is TGCGCCAGCACACCCCAAGTAGGGACTAGCGGGAAGGGTGAGCAGTTCTTC. Translated: CASTPQVGTSGKGEQFF. This sequence joins TRBV5-1 and TRBJ2-1, with 13 bases lining up with TRBD2. Per the germline V gene, CDR1 is SGHRS and CDR2 is YFSETQ. Trimming cost V 6 bases and J 9 bases; bases outside gene matches: 15. CDR3 length: 17 amino acids.